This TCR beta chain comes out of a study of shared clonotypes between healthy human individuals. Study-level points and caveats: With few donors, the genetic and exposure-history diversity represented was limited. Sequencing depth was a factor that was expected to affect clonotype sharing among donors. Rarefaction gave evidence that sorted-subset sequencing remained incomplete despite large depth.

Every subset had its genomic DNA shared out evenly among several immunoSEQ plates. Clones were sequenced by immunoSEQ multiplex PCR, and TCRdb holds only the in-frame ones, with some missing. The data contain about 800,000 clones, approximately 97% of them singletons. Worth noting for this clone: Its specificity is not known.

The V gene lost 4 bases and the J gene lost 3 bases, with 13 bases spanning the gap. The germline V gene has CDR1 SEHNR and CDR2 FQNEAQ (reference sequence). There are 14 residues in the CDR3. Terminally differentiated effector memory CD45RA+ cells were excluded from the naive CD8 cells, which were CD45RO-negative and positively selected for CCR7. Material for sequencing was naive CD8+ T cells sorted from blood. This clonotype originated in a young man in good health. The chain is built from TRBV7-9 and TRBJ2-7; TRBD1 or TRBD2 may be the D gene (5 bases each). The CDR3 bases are TGTGCCAGCAGCTCTGCCCCGGGACGCTACGAGCAGTACTTC. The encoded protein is CASSSAPGRYEQYF.